The 31 T cell receptor beta chains below come from one sample, sequenced in a study of T cells after yellow fever vaccination. TCRdb called the 5' RACE reads again in MiXCR, with one record for every CDR3 protein. This table holds some 500,000 distinct CDR3 sequences, about 13% found once. The sequencing here drew on PBMCs, taken on the day of the yellow fever booster vaccination. These receptors originate from a man aged 25-45 years who received the YFV17D yellow fever vaccine.

The chain carries TRBV28 and TRBJ2-1; D might be TRBD2 (5 bases). V was cut by 1 base and J by 12 bases, with 7 bases left in between. The CDR3 spans 11 residues. Germline V CDR1 and CDR2: MDHEN, SYDVKM. The CDR3 DNA reads as TGTGCCAGCAGTTTATTTGCGGGGCAGTTCTTC. It translates to CASSLFAGQFF.

There are a few counts of this clonotype. The V gene is TRBV7-2, the J gene TRBJ2-5, with TRBD2 matching 9 bases. With V trimmed by 1 base and J by 1 base, 4 bases remained unmatched. CDR1 and CDR2 from the germline V gene are SGHTA and FQGNSA. This CDR3 spans 16 amino acids. The CDR3: CASSLVGTSPQETQYF. CDR3 bases: TGTGCCAGCAGCTTAGTAGGGACTAGCCCCCAAGAGACCCAGTACTTC.

The chain has TRBV3-1 and TRBJ2-5; D ambiguous. V gave up 3 bases and J gave up 1 base, with 18 bases separating them. The CDR3 loop spans 17 amino acids. Germline lookup yields CDR1 LGHDT and CDR2 YNNKEL (reference sequence). CDR3 sequence reads: CASSQSVPRGFQETQYF. Written as DNA, the CDR3 is TGTGCCAGCAGCCAGAGCGTGCCAAGAGGCTTCCAAGAGACCCAGTACTTC.

With regard to this clonotype: A much bigger clone sits one base away, suggesting this may be a read error. The rearrangement links TRBV5-8 to TRBJ1-6; D is unclear. CDR1 and CDR2 from the germline V gene are SGHTS and YDEGEE. The CDR3 loop spans 15 amino acids. Trimming shortened V by 2 bases and J by 0 bases, and 6 bases separated the two germline ends. The CDR3 sequence is CASSFSNSYNSPLHF. CDR3 coding DNA: TGTGCCAGCAGCTTCTCGAACTCCTATAATTCACCCCTCCACTTT.

The chain joins TRBV7-6 to TRBJ2-1; D not resolved. The length of the CDR3 is 13 residues. From germline, CDR1 is SGHVS and CDR2 FNYEAQ. Trimming took off 4 bases at V and 6 bases at J, with 10 bases between the two ends. CDR3 in DNA: TGTGCCAGCAGCTCGACTGAGTTCAATGAGCAGTTCTTC. Translating it yields CASSSTEFNEQFF.

There are many counts of this clonotype. The rearrangement links TRBV27 to TRBJ2-7; TRBD2 agrees at 9 bases. The V gene's germline CDR1 is MNHEY and CDR2 SMNVEV (reference sequence). The CDR3 contains 14 residues. With 6 bases clipped from V and 3 bases from J, the junction kept 6 bases outside the gene matches. The chain's CDR3 is CASSLLAGGYEQYF. The CDR3 nucleotides read TGTGCCAGCAGCCTACTAGCGGGTGGCTACGAGCAGTACTTC.

This chain joins TRBV12-3 or TRBV12-4 and TRBJ2-5, with D possibly matching TRBD1 (7 bases). The CDR3 loop spans 16 amino acids. V lost 3 bases, J lost 7 bases, and 21 bases lay in between. In DNA, the CDR3 is TGTGCCAGCAGTTTTTCCTGGACAGGCCCGCGGGGGACCCAGTACTTC. The encoded protein is CASSFSWTGPRGTQYF.

This clonotype has a count of ten or more. V usage is TRBV5-1 and J usage is TRBJ1-1, with 8 positions matching TRBD1. The germline gives CDR1 SGHRS, CDR2 YFSETQ. V trimming: 4 bases; J trimming: 4 bases; junction bases outside the gene matches: 9. The CDR3 loop spans 15 amino acids. CDR3 bases: TGCGCCAGCAGCGAAGACAGGGGAATAGTCACTGAAGCTTTCTTT. It specifies CASSEDRGIVTEAFF. Combining the CDR3 with reference TRBV5-1 and TRBJ1-1 gives the whole variable domain KAGVTQTPRYLIKTRGQQVTLSCSPISGHRSVSWYQQTPGQGLQFLFEYFSETQRNKGNFPGRFSGRQFSNSRSEMNVSTLELGDSALYLCASSEDRGIVTEAFFGQGTRLTVV.

This clonotype has at least ten counts. The rearrangement links TRBV5-1 to TRBJ2-7; 7 bases are a match to TRBD1. Unmatched junction bases numbered 9, after V lost 4 bases and J lost 5 bases. CDR1 SGHRS and CDR2 YFSETQ come from the germline V gene. This CDR3 region has 14 residues. CDR3 DNA: TGCGCCAGCAGCCCCCTCGGGACAGTCCACGAGCAGTACTTC. This codes for CASSPLGTVHEQYF. The entire variable domain, with the rest obtained from reference TRBV5-1 and TRBJ2-7, is as follows: KAGVTQTPRYLIKTRGQQVTLSCSPISGHRSVSWYQQTPGQGLQFLFEYFSETQRNKGNFPGRFSGRQFSNSRSEMNVSTLELGDSALYLCASSPLGTVHEQYFGPGTRLTVT.

This clonotype was detected a few times. The genes are TRBV7-2 and TRBJ2-3; D not resolved. Deletions cut 5 bases from V and 5 bases from J, with 14 bases between. Germline CDR1 SGHTA, CDR2 FQGNSA. The CDR3 consists of 14 residues. CDR3 bases: TGTGCCAGCAGCCCCTCAGGTCAACTAGATACGCAGTATTTT. Protein sequence: CASSPSGQLDTQYF.

This clonotype was seen a few times. The genes are TRBV10-3 and TRBJ2-5; no definite D call. The CDR3 extends over 13 amino acids. Germline V lookup: CDR1 ENHRY, CDR2 SYGVKD. Trimming cost V 8 bases and J 4 bases, with 14 bases left between them. The CDR3 here is CAIRHLEGETQYF. The CDR3 bases are TGTGCCATCCGACACCTTGAAGGAGAGACCCAGTACTTC.

This clonotype occurred a few times. The chain joins TRBV7-3 to TRBJ1-1, with D uncertain. The length of the CDR3 is 14 residues. Germline V CDR1 and CDR2: SGHTA, FQGTGA. V lost 5 bases and J lost 1, with 11 bases in between. CDR3 DNA sequence: TGTGCCAGCAGCAAAAGAGGACCGAACACTGAAGCTTTCTTT. The encoded protein is CASSKRGPNTEAFF.

The chain recombines TRBV3-1 with TRBJ1-5; tentative D call: TRBD1 (5 bases). Trimming removed 1 base from V and 6 bases from J, with 16 bases in between. There are 16 residues in the CDR3. The germline V gene has CDR1 LGHDT and CDR2 YNNKEL (reference sequence). In nucleotides, the CDR3 is TGTGCCAGCAGCCAAGGAGGCGCGCTGGGGCTTCAGCCCCAGCATTTT. It translates to CASSQGGALGLQPQHF.

The rearrangement uses TRBV24-1 and TRBJ1-5; D is undetermined. The germline V gene encodes CDR1 KGHDR and CDR2 SFDVKD. V was trimmed by 3 bases and J by 6 bases, leaving 11 bases between them. The CDR3 length is 14 residues. CDR3 protein: CATSDVGGSQPQHF. CDR3 nucleotides: TGTGCCACCAGTGATGTGGGCGGTAGTCAGCCCCAGCATTTT.

Many counts were recorded for this clonotype. The rearrangement uses TRBV5-1 and TRBJ2-2; D is perhaps TRBD1 (6 bases). The CDR3 has 14 amino acids. Germline values: CDR1 SGHRS, CDR2 YFSETQ. V lost 2 bases and J 10 bases, leaving 15 bases between the germline ends. CDR3 protein: CASSFRDIRTELFF. CDR3 nucleotide sequence: TGCGCCAGCAGCTTTCGGGACATCCGGACGGAGCTGTTTTTT.

This clonotype was counted a few times. The chain recombines TRBV28 with TRBJ2-7; the D gene is possibly TRBD1 (5 bases). This CDR3 is 16 amino acids long. Germline V gene lookup returns CDR1 MDHEN and CDR2 SYDVKM. V shed 7 bases and J shed 3 bases, with 22 bases lying between them. CDR3 nucleotides: TGTGCCAGCACTCGTCTCGGACAATATCTCAACTACGAGCAGTACTTC. Amino acids: CASTRLGQYLNYEQYF.

The chain carries TRBV9 and TRBJ2-5; D gene uncertain. Trimming removed 4 bases at V and 5 bases at J, with 15 bases between. The length of the CDR3 is 14 residues. Germline CDR1 is SGDLS and CDR2 is YYNGEE. The CDR3 coding sequence is TGTGCCAGCAGCCCCCGGACCAAGCCGGAGACCCAGTACTTC. Protein product: CASSPRTKPETQYF.

The chain links TRBV5-4 to TRBJ2-7; 10 bases align to TRBD2. Per the germline V gene, CDR1 is SGHNT and CDR2 is YYREEE (reference sequence). The CDR3 is 15 residues long. V was clipped by 2 bases and J by 4 bases; unmatched bases: 6. CDR3 nucleotides: TGTGCCAGCAGCTTCCTGAGTAGCGGGAGGTACGAGCAGTACTTC. This gives the protein CASSFLSSGRYEQYF.

J is TRBJ2-1 and V is TRBV12-3 or TRBV12-4, with D possibly matching TRBD2 (6 bases). The CDR3 has 13 amino acids. Trimming took off 2 bases at V and 15 bases at J, with 17 bases between the two ends. The chain's CDR3 is CASSLLEGRRAFF. The CDR3 DNA sequence: TGTGCCAGCAGTTTACTTGAGGGTCGGAGGGCGTTCTTC.

The chain uses TRBV5-1 and TRBJ2-1; D possibly matches TRBD1 or TRBD2 (5 bases each). The CDR3 contains 14 residues. Germline V gene sequence: CDR1 SGHRS, CDR2 YFSETQ. V dropped 7 bases and J dropped 5 bases, with 16 bases sitting between them. The CDR3 loop reads CASAKTGTHNEQFF. In DNA, the CDR3 is TGCGCCAGCGCGAAAACCGGGACCCACAATGAGCAGTTCTTC.

This clonotype was recorded many times. The rearrangement uses TRBV12-3 or TRBV12-4 and TRBJ2-3, with 9 nucleotides matching TRBD2. J gave up 0 bases and V 6 bases, and 7 bases lay outside the gene matches. The CDR3 consists of 16 residues. The CDR3 loop reads CASSGTAGGSTDTQYF. CDR3 DNA: TGTGCCAGCAGCGGAACAGCGGGAGGAAGCACAGATACGCAGTATTTT.

This clonotype was seen a handful of times. The chain recombines TRBV7-2 with TRBJ2-7, with 9 positions matching TRBD1. Germline CDR1 is SGHTA and CDR2 is FQGNSA. This CDR3 spans 15 amino acids. V dropped 0 bases and J dropped 6; count of bases not matched to a gene: 6. CDR3 bases: TGTGCCAGCAGCTTAGCCTCAACAGGGGGCTTCGAGCAGTACTTC. Amino acids: CASSLASTGGFEQYF.

The chain recombines TRBV20-1 with TRBJ2-7, with 13 bases identical to TRBD2. CDR3 length: 14 amino acids. After removal of 4 bases from V and 6 bases from J, the junction contained 6 bases not matched to a gene. Germline CDR1 reads DFQATT; CDR2 reads SNEGSKA (reference sequence). In DNA, the CDR3 is TGCAGTGCTAAAGGACTAGCGGGAGCAGGCGAGCAGTACTTC. Translation gives CSAKGLAGAGEQYF.

This chain joins TRBV27 and TRBJ2-3; no definite D call. CDR3 length equals 15 residues. Trimming pared 6 bases from V and 3 bases from J, leaving 16 bases between. From germline, CDR1 is MNHEY and CDR2 SMNVEV (reference sequence). The CDR3 DNA sequence: TGTGCCAGCAGCCAGGACGGACCGGCAACAGATACGCAGTATTTT. As protein: CASSQDGPATDTQYF.

This sequence joins TRBV12-3 or TRBV12-4 and TRBJ1-2; D is ambiguous. V lost 9 bases and J lost 8, with 19 bases in between. CDR3 length: 13 residues. The CDR3 DNA sequence: TGTGCCAGTACACAAACCGGTAGCTGGGGCTACACCTTC. As protein: CASTQTGSWGYTF.

The genes are TRBV7-2 and TRBJ2-1; 9 bases are shared with TRBD2. Trimming cost V 5 bases and J 0 bases; bases outside gene matches: 8. The CDR3 sequence is 17 residues long. CDR1 and CDR2 (germline): SGHTA, FQGNSA. CDR3 loop: CASSHTSGWSSYNEQFF. CDR3 bases: TGTGCCAGCAGCCATACTAGCGGGTGGAGCTCCTACAATGAGCAGTTCTTC.

This clonotype was picked up a small number of times. V gene TRBV20-1 combines with J gene TRBJ2-1, with 14 bases lining up with TRBD2. The germline CDR1 and CDR2 sequences are DFQATT and SNEGSKA (reference sequence). The CDR3 loop spans 15 amino acids. V lost 6 bases, J lost 7 bases, and 8 bases stayed unmatched. CDR3 region: CSASTGTSGSNEQFF. DNA for the CDR3: TGCAGTGCCAGTACTGGGACTAGCGGGAGTAATGAGCAGTTCTTC.

The gene calls are TRBV20-1 and TRBJ2-7; 12 bases are a match to TRBD2. This CDR3 contains 15 residues. The ends lost 4 bases at V and 4 bases at J; junction bases unmatched: 8. Germline V gene lookup returns CDR1 DFQATT and CDR2 SNEGSKA (reference sequence). CDR3 in amino acids: CSAIRTSGRRYEQYF. The CDR3 bases are TGCAGTGCTATACGAACTAGCGGGAGGAGGTACGAGCAGTACTTC.

This clonotype was counted between two and nine times. The chain employs TRBV20-1 and TRBJ1-1; 10 positions match TRBD1. The CDR3 extends over 16 amino acids. V lost 3 bases to trimming and J lost 3 bases; unmatched junction nucleotides: 10. Germline V gene data show CDR1 as DFQATT and CDR2 as SNEGSKA (reference sequence). CDR3 nucleotide sequence: TGCAGTGCTAGTCCCAGACAGGGGGCACGTTACACTGAAGCTTTCTTT. Amino acid sequence: CSASPRQGARYTEAFF.

J is TRBJ2-1 and V is TRBV6-1; 8 nucleotides agree with TRBD2. The CDR3 consists of 15 residues. CDR1 and CDR2 from the germline V gene are MNHNS and SASEGT. V lost 5 bases to trimming and J lost 3 bases; unmatched junction nucleotides: 6. This chain's CDR3 is CASSLSGTNYNEQFF. The CDR3 DNA is TGTGCCAGCAGTCTTAGCGGGACAAACTACAATGAGCAGTTCTTC.

There are a few counts of this clonotype. The V and J genes are TRBV10-3 and TRBJ2-3; 8 positions agree with TRBD2. This CDR3 spans 15 amino acids. Germline V gene lookup returns CDR1 ENHRY and CDR2 SYGVKD. Trimming cost V 6 bases and J 2 bases; bases outside gene matches: 7. In DNA, the CDR3 is TGTGCCATCAGGGATAGCGGGACCTCCACAGATACGCAGTATTTT. Translating it yields CAIRDSGTSTDTQYF.